Below, 3 T cell receptor beta chains from the same sample are listed, as sequenced in a study of cytomegalovirus exposure and HLA in healthy donors. Primers: 60 Vbeta forward and 13 Jbeta reverse. Some clones are missing from TCRdb's copy, which holds only in-frame ones; the method was immunoSEQ multiplex PCR. This sample has about 140,000 clones, with about four fifths found just once. Sample: PBMCs. Source of these receptors: a woman in her thirties or forties in good health and CMV-seropositive.

This chain links TRBV12-2 with TRBJ2-5; the D call TRBD2 from the table was never checked on the DNA. TRBV12-2 is a pseudogene locus. The CDR3 has 19 amino acids. The chain's CDR3 is CASRLAPPPPSGDQETQYF. The CDR3 DNA follows: TGTGCAAGTCGCTTAGCCCCGCCCCCGCCTAGCGGGGATCAAGAGACCCAGTACTTC.

The V call is TRBV10-2, the J call TRBJ1-6; D remains unclear. This CDR3 has 13 residues. Trimming took off 0 bases at V and 14 bases at J, with 11 bases between the two ends. Looked up from germline, CDR1 is WSHSY and CDR2 is SAAADI. Here the CDR3 reads CASSESTRGALHF. CDR3 in DNA: TGCGCCAGCAGTGAGTCGACTCGGGGAGCCCTCCACTTT.

This clone was seen only once. The V call is TRBV5-6, the J call TRBJ2-3; D call uncertain. The CDR3 has 15 amino acids. Germline values: CDR1 SGHDT, CDR2 YYEEEE. Deletions cut 0 bases from V and 0 bases from J, with 8 bases between. The CDR3, as DNA: TGTGCCAGCAGCTTGGGCCACCTAAGCACAGATACGCAGTATTTT. It is translated as CASSLGHLSTDTQYF.